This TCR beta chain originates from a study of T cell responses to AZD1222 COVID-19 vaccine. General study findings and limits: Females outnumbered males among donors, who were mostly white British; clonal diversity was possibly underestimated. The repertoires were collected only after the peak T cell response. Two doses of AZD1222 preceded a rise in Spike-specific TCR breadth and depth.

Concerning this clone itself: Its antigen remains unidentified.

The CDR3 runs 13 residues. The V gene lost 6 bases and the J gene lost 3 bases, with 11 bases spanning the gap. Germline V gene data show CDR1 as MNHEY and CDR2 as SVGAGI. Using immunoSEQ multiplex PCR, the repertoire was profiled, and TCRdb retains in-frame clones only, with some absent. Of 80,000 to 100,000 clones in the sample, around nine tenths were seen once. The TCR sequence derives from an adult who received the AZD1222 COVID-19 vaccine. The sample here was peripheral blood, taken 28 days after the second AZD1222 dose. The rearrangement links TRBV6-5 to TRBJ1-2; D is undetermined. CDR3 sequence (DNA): TGTGCCAGCAGAGCACAGACCTACTATGGCTACACCTTC. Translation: CASRAQTYYGYTF.